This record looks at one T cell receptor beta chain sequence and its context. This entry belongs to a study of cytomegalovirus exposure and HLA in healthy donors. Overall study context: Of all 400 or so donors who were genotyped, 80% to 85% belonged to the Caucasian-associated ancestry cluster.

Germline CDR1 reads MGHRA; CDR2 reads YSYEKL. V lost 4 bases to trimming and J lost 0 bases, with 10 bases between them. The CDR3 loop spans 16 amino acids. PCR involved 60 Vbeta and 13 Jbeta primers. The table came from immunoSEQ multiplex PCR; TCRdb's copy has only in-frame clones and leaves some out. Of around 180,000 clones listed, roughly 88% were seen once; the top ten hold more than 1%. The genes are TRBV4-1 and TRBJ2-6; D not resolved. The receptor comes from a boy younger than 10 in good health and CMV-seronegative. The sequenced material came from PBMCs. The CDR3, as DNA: TGCGCCAGCAGCCCTATTAAAAGCTCTGGGGCCAACGTCCTGACTTTC. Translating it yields CASSPIKSSGANVLTF.